The 19 T cell receptor beta chains below were found in one sample sequenced in a study of technical replicates of blood from a handful of donors. Libraries were prepared by immunoSEQ multiplex PCR; TCRdb keeps only in-frame clonotypes and omits some of them. Of about 100,000 clones listed, approximately 94% were seen once; the top ten hold roughly 0.24%. Sequences were obtained from T cells isolated from PBMCs. The receptor set was obtained from a human donor in good health.

The V gene is TRBV27, the J gene TRBJ2-1; 11 nucleotides match TRBD2. The junction had 9 bases not matched to a gene; V was cut back by 5 bases and J by 6 bases. Germline lookup yields CDR1 MNHEY and CDR2 SMNVEV (reference sequence). CDR3 size: 16 residues. CDR3 coding DNA: TGTGCCAGCAGTAGGGAACTAGCGGGGGTTTCCAATGAGCAGTTCTTC. Translation gives CASSRELAGVSNEQFF.

The chain joins TRBV5-1 to TRBJ1-4; 7 bases agree with TRBD1. The germline CDR1 and CDR2 sequences are SGHRS and YFSETQ. This CDR3 is 15 amino acids long. J lost 9 bases, V lost 0 bases, and 8 bases had no gene match. The CDR3 sequence: CASSLAGTVSKKLFF. The CDR3 DNA sequence: TGCGCCAGCAGCTTGGCCGGGACAGTATCAAAAAAACTGTTTTTT.

The chain couples TRBV5-1 to TRBJ1-1; D remains ambiguous. Trimming stripped 3 bases from V and 5 bases from J, with 14 bases between. There are 14 residues in the CDR3. Germline assignment: CDR1 SGHRS and CDR2 YFSETQ. The CDR3 loop reads CASSSPGGRTEAFF. For the CDR3, the DNA is TGCGCCAGCAGCTCCCCCGGAGGGAGGACTGAAGCTTTCTTT.

The CDR3 DNA reads TGTGCCAGCAGTGATCCGGGGAGCCCGTACGTCTCCTACAATGAGCAGTTCTTC. The encoded protein is CASSDPGSPYVSYNEQFF. This rearrangement joins TRBV25-1 to TRBJ2-1; D perhaps matches TRBD2 (5 bases). Trimming removed 3 bases at V and 0 bases at J, with 18 bases between. Per germline, CDR1 MGHDK and CDR2 SYGVNS. The CDR3 totals 18 residues.

The rearrangement links TRBV11-3 to TRBJ2-5, with 7 bases aligning to TRBD1. This CDR3 is 15 amino acids long. V was pared by 5 bases and J by 4 bases, with 10 bases of the junction left unmatched. Germline V gene sequence: CDR1 SGHNT, CDR2 YENEEA. The CDR3 here is CASSTEGARGETQYF. The CDR3, as DNA: TGTGCCAGCAGCACCGAGGGGGCTCGAGGAGAGACCCAGTACTTC.

The chain employs TRBV18 and TRBJ2-5; 7 bases align to TRBD1. Germline CDR1 KGHSH, CDR2 LQKENI. The CDR3 is made up of 14 amino acids. After removal of 0 bases from V and 4 bases from J, the junction contained 2 bases not matched to a gene. CDR3 sequence reads: CASSPPTGPETQYF. The CDR3 DNA reads TGTGCCAGCTCACCACCGACAGGGCCAGAGACCCAGTACTTC.

The V and J genes are TRBV6-1 and TRBJ1-2, with D possibly TRBD1 on 6 matching bases. V lost 3 bases and J lost 2, with 16 bases in between. The CDR3 consists of 16 residues. CDR1 and CDR2 from the germline V gene are MNHNS and SASEGT. DNA for the CDR3: TGTGCCAGCAGTGATCTTCAGACAGGCCTAAACTATGGCTACACCTTC. This sequence encodes CASSDLQTGLNYGYTF.

The genes are TRBV14 and TRBJ1-5; D perhaps matches TRBD1 (6 bases). Deletions cut 2 bases from V and 7 bases from J, with 15 bases between. The CDR3 spans 15 residues. Germline CDR1 reads SGHDN; CDR2 reads FVKESK. For the CDR3, the DNA is TGTGCCAGCAGCCAATCTCAGGGGAACGGGCAGCCCCAGCATTTT. Amino acids: CASSQSQGNGQPQHF.

This chain links TRBV28 with TRBJ2-2; tentatively, D is TRBD2 (7 bases). The germline gives CDR1 MDHEN, CDR2 SYDVKM. CDR3 length: 15 residues. Trimming pared 8 bases from V and 6 bases from J, leaving 19 bases between. The DNA for the CDR3 is TGTGCCAGCCAAGGTGGGAGGGGGAAACCCGGGGAGCTGTTTTTT. Translating gives CASQGGRGKPGELFF.

The genes are TRBV10-3 and TRBJ1-1, with TRBD1 matching 7 bases. This CDR3 comprises 15 residues. The germline V gene has CDR1 ENHRY and CDR2 SYGVKD. V was clipped by 7 bases and J by 1 base; unmatched bases: 9. The CDR3 bases are TGTGCCATCACCGACCCGACAGGGAAGAACACTGAAGCTTTCTTT. Translation: CAITDPTGKNTEAFF.

This chain uses TRBV2 with TRBJ1-1; 10 bases match TRBD1. In germline, CDR1 is SNHLY, CDR2 FYNNEI. The CDR3 is 17 residues long. V lost 4 bases and J lost 6; bases outside the gene matches: 14. Here the CDR3 DNA reads TGTGCCAGCAGTGGAGACCCGGGACAGGGGTTTGATCCTGAAGCTTTCTTT. This encodes CASSGDPGQGFDPEAFF.

The CDR3 region is CASSSGLASPDTQYF. In DNA form, the CDR3 reads TGTGCCAGCAGTTCGGGACTAGCGAGTCCAGATACGCAGTATTTT. The chain uses TRBV27 and TRBJ2-3; TRBD2 matches 10 bases. J lost 4 bases, V lost 4 bases, and 5 bases had no gene match. This CDR3 is built from 15 residues. CDR1 and CDR2 (germline): MNHEY, SMNVEV (reference sequence).

The J gene is TRBJ1-6, the V gene TRBV18; D may be TRBD1 (5 bases). Germline V CDR1 and CDR2: KGHSH, LQKENI. Trimming removed 3 bases at V and 10 bases at J, with 13 bases between. The CDR3 consists of 14 residues. CDR3 coding DNA: TGTGCCAGCTCACCGGGGGGAATGGACTCACCCCTCCACTTT. Protein: CASSPGGMDSPLHF.

The chain joins TRBV5-5 to TRBJ1-2, with no clear D. Trimming removed 4 bases at V and 5 bases at J, with 12 bases between. This CDR3 comprises 13 residues. The germline V gene encodes CDR1 SGHKS and CDR2 YYEKEE (reference sequence). CDR3 amino acids: CASSLTEAYGYTF. Here the CDR3 DNA reads TGTGCCAGCAGCCTCACGGAGGCGTATGGCTACACCTTC.

This clone occurred once. The rearrangement links TRBV7-8 to TRBJ1-1; no reliable D call. Germline V gene lookup returns CDR1 SGHVS and CDR2 FQNEAQ. CDR3 size: 13 residues. V lost 1 base, J lost 11 bases, and 14 bases lay in between. The CDR3 sequence is CASSLDGRVKAFF. The CDR3 coding sequence is TGTGCCAGCAGCTTAGACGGTCGGGTGAAGGCTTTCTTT.

The chain is built from TRBV4-1 and TRBJ2-7, with 7 bases fitting TRBD1. The germline V gene encodes CDR1 MGHRA and CDR2 YSYEKL. The trim removed 2 bases at V and 2 bases at J, leaving 6 bases unmatched. The CDR3 spans 15 residues. CDR3 DNA: TGCGCCAGCAGCCAACCGACAGGGAGCACCTACGAGCAGTACTTC. Its translation is CASSQPTGSTYEQYF.

The chain couples TRBV4-1 to TRBJ2-3, with 9 nucleotides matching TRBD2. The V gene end was trimmed by 3 bases and the J gene end by 3 bases; junction bases not matched to a gene: 7. The CDR3 spans 16 residues. CDR1 and CDR2 from the germline V gene are MGHRA and YSYEKL. CDR3 in DNA: TGCGCCAGCAGCCAGGGGACTAGCTACGGTACAGATACGCAGTATTTT. Amino acid sequence: CASSQGTSYGTDTQYF.

The sample holds one count of this clone. V gene TRBV29-1 combines with J gene TRBJ2-3; 7 bases are a match to TRBD1. The CDR3 has 13 amino acids. Germline V lookup: CDR1 SQVTM, CDR2 ANQGSEA. Unmatched junction bases numbered 8, after V lost 7 bases and J lost 4 bases. The CDR3 DNA sequence: TGCAGCGACGACAGGGTTCGCCCAGATACGCAGTATTTT. Protein product: CSDDRVRPDTQYF.

The CDR3 bases are TGTGCCAGCAGCTTAGTCGCTCTAGCGGGGGAAAACACAGATACGCAGTATTTT. Residues: CASSLVALAGENTDTQYF. The V call is TRBV11-3, the J call TRBJ2-3, with 10 bases identical to TRBD2. Unmatched junction bases numbered 9, after V lost 1 base and J lost 2 bases. The CDR3 totals 18 residues. Germline CDR1 SGHNT, CDR2 YENEEA.